A single sample gave rise to the 24 T cell receptor beta chains below, sequenced in a study of persistence of HIV-infected CD4 T cells. Their antigens remain unidentified. The libraries were made with immunoSEQ version 4 in survey mode. Sequenced by immunoSEQ multiplex PCR; TCRdb stores in-frame clones only, minus some. Here the sample spans approximately 45,000 clones, just under 90% being singletons. Nonspecific anti-CD3/anti-CD28 bead stimulation represents the broad CD4+ T cell repertoire. CD4+ T cells upregulating both CD40 ligand and CD69 were sorted as responding cells. The sequencing used CD4+ T cells sorted from PBMCs after approximately 19-hour stimulation, collected from a patient who received antiretroviral therapy. Receptor source: an adult woman with HIV who was CMV-seropositive.

V gene TRBV6-5 combines with J gene TRBJ2-1; no clear D gene. In germline, CDR1 is MNHEY, CDR2 SVGAGI. Trimming removed 6 bases from V and 3 bases from J, with 12 bases in between. CDR3 length equals 14 residues. CDR3 bases: TGTGCCAGCAGCCTACAAAGACTCTACAATGAGCAGTTCTTC. Amino acids: CASSLQRLYNEQFF.

The gene calls are TRBV15 and TRBJ2-1; D is possibly TRBD2 (5 bases). Germline V gives CDR1 LNHNV, CDR2 YYDKDF (reference sequence). Trimming cost V 8 bases and J 5 bases, with 10 bases left between them. This CDR3 is 12 amino acids long. CDR3 sequence reads: CATGRPNNEQFF. The CDR3 DNA is TGTGCCACCGGGAGACCTAACAATGAGCAGTTCTTC.

A word on this clone: The sample has other DNA sequences that encode this CDR3 too. For the CDR3, the DNA is TGTGCCAGTAGTACGGGACAGTTAAACTATGGCTACACCTTC. Translated, it gives CASSTGQLNYGYTF. V gene TRBV19 combines with J gene TRBJ1-2; 7 bases agree with TRBD1. The CDR3 covers 14 residues. The ends lost 4 bases at V and 2 bases at J; junction bases unmatched: 4. Germline V gene sequence: CDR1 LNHDA, CDR2 SQIVND (reference sequence).

This chain joins TRBV7-2 and TRBJ1-1; 9 nucleotides line up with TRBD1. CDR3 size: 14 residues. The germline V gene encodes CDR1 SGHTA and CDR2 FQGNSA. Trimming at V came to 5 bases and at J to 5 bases, leaving 6 bases not matched to a gene. CDR3 nucleotides: TGTGCCAGCAGCATACAGGGGGCTGGGACTGAAGCTTTCTTT. This gives the protein CASSIQGAGTEAFF. The entire variable domain, with the rest obtained from reference TRBV7-2 and TRBJ1-1, is as follows: GAGVSQSPSNKVTEKGKDVELRCDPISGHTALYWYRQSLGQGLEFLIYFQGNSAPDKSGLPSDRFSAERTGGSVSTLTIQRTQQEDSAVYLCASSIQGAGTEAFFGQGTRLTVV.

The CDR3 DNA reads TGTGCCAGCAGTTCGGATTTGGTCAAAGGGACTGAAGCTTTCTTT. It is translated as CASSSDLVKGTEAFF. The chain combines TRBV6-5 with TRBJ1-1; no reliable D call. V was clipped by 4 bases and J by 5 bases, with 17 bases between them. This CDR3 spans 15 amino acids. CDR1 and CDR2 from the germline V gene are MNHEY and SVGAGI.

The gene calls are TRBV11-3 and TRBJ2-7; the match to TRBD2 covers 8 bases. After removal of 4 bases from V and 4 bases from J, the junction contained 6 bases not matched to a gene. This CDR3 region has 14 residues. Per the germline V gene, CDR1 is SGHNT and CDR2 is YENEEA. CDR3 sequence reads: CASSYLGGAYEQYF. CDR3 in DNA: TGTGCCAGCAGCTACCTCGGGGGGGCTTACGAGCAGTACTTC.

This rearrangement joins TRBV9 to TRBJ1-2; possible D gene TRBD1, 6 bases. V gave up 0 bases and J gave up 6 bases, with 12 bases separating them. Germline CDR1 is SGDLS and CDR2 is YYNGEE. There are 14 residues in the CDR3. The CDR3 loop reads CASSVAQGRNGYTF. The CDR3 DNA sequence: TGTGCCAGCAGCGTAGCCCAGGGGAGAAATGGCTACACCTTC. The entire variable domain, with the rest obtained from reference TRBV9 and TRBJ1-2, is as follows: DSGVTQTPKHLITATGQRVTLRCSPRSGDLSVYWYQQSLDQGLQFLIQYYNGEERAKGNILERFSAQQFPDLHSELNLSSLELGDSALYFCASSVAQGRNGYTFGSGTRLTVV.

The chain combines TRBV24-1 with TRBJ2-3; 10 bases map to TRBD2. Germline V gene lookup returns CDR1 KGHDR and CDR2 SFDVKD. Losses at the gene ends were 4 bases for V and 9 bases for J; bases not matched to a gene: 15. The CDR3 length is 17 residues. The CDR3, as DNA: TGTGCCACCAGTGACCTCCAAAAAAGCGGGAGGGCCGAAACGCAGTATTTT. Amino acid sequence: CATSDLQKSGRAETQYF.

This sequence joins TRBV28 and TRBJ2-6; 9 nucleotides line up with TRBD1. Per the germline V gene, CDR1 is MDHEN and CDR2 is SYDVKM. The CDR3 runs to 17 residues. V was clipped by 4 bases and J by 0 bases; unmatched bases: 4. The CDR3 nucleotides are TGTGCCAGCAGTTCCGGACAGGGGTCCTCTGGGGCCAACGTCCTGACTTTC. It translates to CASSSGQGSSGANVLTF.

This chain connects TRBV5-5 to TRBJ1-3, with D perhaps TRBD1 (6 bases). V lost 3 bases to trimming and J lost 4 bases, with 14 bases between them. Germline CDR1 and CDR2: SGHKS and YYEKEE (reference sequence). The CDR3 covers 15 residues. The CDR3 here is CASSSLTGTGNTIYF. The CDR3 coding sequence is TGTGCCAGCAGCTCCTTAACAGGGACCGGAAACACCATATATTTT.

The rearrangement links TRBV5-1 to TRBJ2-2; TRBD2 matches 11 bases. Germline trimming cut 6 bases from V and 5 bases from J; bases unmatched to any gene: 3. The length of the CDR3 is 14 residues. Looked up from germline, CDR1 is SGHRS and CDR2 is YFSETQ. The CDR3 region has the DNA TGCGCCAGCACCTTAGCGGGAGGGACCGGGGAGCTGTTTTTT. Translated: CASTLAGGTGELFF.

This clone occurred once. The V call is TRBV7-9, the J call TRBJ1-1; D is uncertain. There are 13 residues in the CDR3. Germline CDR1 is SEHNR and CDR2 is FQNEAQ (reference sequence). Trimming removed 5 bases from V and 0 bases from J, with 7 bases in between. The CDR3 reads CASSRNMNTEAFF. The CDR3, as DNA: TGTGCCAGCAGCAGGAACATGAACACTGAAGCTTTCTTT.

V and J are TRBV5-1 and TRBJ2-1; D unresolved. The CDR3 runs 13 residues. V lost 3 bases, J lost 6 bases, and 10 bases lay in between. Germline CDR1 SGHRS, CDR2 YFSETQ. DNA of the CDR3: TGCGCCAGCAGCTATGAGGTCTCCAATGAGCAGTTCTTC. This sequence encodes CASSYEVSNEQFF. Drawing the rest from reference TRBV5-1 and TRBJ2-1, the complete variable domain is KAGVTQTPRYLIKTRGQQVTLSCSPISGHRSVSWYQQTPGQGLQFLFEYFSETQRNKGNFPGRFSGRQFSNSRSEMNVSTLELGDSALYLCASSYEVSNEQFFGPGTRLTVL.

The chain uses TRBV7-8 and TRBJ2-3, with TRBD2 matching 13 bases. The V and J ends lost 4 bases and 4 bases, in that order; junction bases with no gene match: 5. The germline gives CDR1 SGHVS, CDR2 FQNEAQ. The CDR3 covers 16 residues. CDR3 amino acids: CASSSRTSGRADTQYF. CDR3 nucleotide sequence: TGTGCCAGCAGCTCCCGGACTAGCGGGAGAGCAGATACGCAGTATTTT.

The chain combines TRBV20-1 with TRBJ1-2; no clear D. Germline values: CDR1 DFQATT, CDR2 SNEGSKA (reference sequence). V shed 5 bases and J shed 8 bases, with 9 bases lying between them. The CDR3 sequence is 10 residues long. CDR3: CSAGAVGYTF. The CDR3 DNA sequence: TGCAGTGCTGGAGCCGTGGGCTACACCTTC.

The chain carries TRBV4-1 and TRBJ1-1; 7 nucleotides agree with TRBD1. The CDR3 spans 15 residues. Germline CDR1 reads MGHRA; CDR2 reads YSYEKL. With V trimmed by 1 base and J by 7 bases, 9 bases remained unmatched. This CDR3 is CASSQGRGLGGEAFF. The CDR3 nucleotides read TGCGCCAGCAGCCAAGGGAGGGGGCTGGGGGGTGAAGCTTTCTTT.

This clone was recorded only once. The V and J genes are TRBV5-4 and TRBJ2-1, with 10 nucleotides matching TRBD1. The V segment lost 6 bases and the J segment 5 bases; nucleotides outside the gene matches: 11. Germline loops: CDR1 SGHNT, CDR2 YYREEE (reference sequence). This CDR3 has 16 amino acids. CDR3: CASTIYIGQGDNEQFF. The CDR3 nucleotides read TGTGCCAGCACCATTTATATTGGACAGGGGGACAATGAGCAGTTCTTC.

V and J are TRBV2 and TRBJ2-5; 8 nucleotides line up with TRBD2. V dropped 5 bases and J dropped 3; count of bases not matched to a gene: 11. The CDR3 sequence is 16 residues long. The V gene's germline CDR1 is SNHLY and CDR2 FYNNEI. CDR3 in DNA: TGTGCCAGCAGTCCACGACTAGCGAGTCCCAAAGAGACCCAGTACTTC. Its translation is CASSPRLASPKETQYF.

CDR3: CASSLEVIWGSPVNTEAFF. CDR3 nucleotides: TGTGCCAGCAGTTTAGAAGTGATATGGGGCAGCCCAGTGAACACTGAAGCTTTCTTT. The rearrangement links TRBV27 to TRBJ1-1, with TRBD1 as a possible D gene (5 bases). Germline loops: CDR1 MNHEY, CDR2 SMNVEV (reference sequence). Trimming pared 2 bases from V and 0 bases from J, leaving 22 bases between. The CDR3 contains 19 residues.

The sample holds a few counts of this clone. The CDR3 loop is CASSTSSSTEAFF. The CDR3 region has the DNA TGTGCCAGTAGTACCTCCAGTAGCACTGAAGCTTTCTTT. V gene TRBV19 combines with J gene TRBJ1-1; the D is unclear. This CDR3 contains 13 residues. Trimming removed 4 bases at V and 4 bases at J, with 10 bases between. Germline CDR1 reads LNHDA; CDR2 reads SQIVND (reference sequence).

The rearrangement links TRBV5-4 to TRBJ2-7; D could derive from TRBD1 or TRBD2 (5 bases each). V lost 0 bases and J lost 5, with 18 bases in between. Germline V gene lookup returns CDR1 SGHNT and CDR2 YYREEE (reference sequence). The CDR3 extends over 16 amino acids. CDR3 bases: TGTGCCAGCAGCTTGGGGGGGACCCCGAGGGTCAACGAGCAGTACTTC. This sequence encodes CASSLGGTPRVNEQYF.

The V and J genes are TRBV5-1 and TRBJ1-4; the D is unclear. The CDR3 consists of 15 residues. V lost 0 bases, J lost 4 bases, and 10 bases lay in between. The germline CDR1 and CDR2 sequences are SGHRS and YFSETQ. The CDR3 bases are TGCGCCAGCAGCTTGGCCGGCAGCTTTAATGAAAAACTGTTTTTT. It yields the protein CASSLAGSFNEKLFF.

The chain uses TRBV5-4 and TRBJ2-7, with TRBD1 matching 8 bases. The germline gives CDR1 SGHNT, CDR2 YYREEE (reference sequence). The CDR3 runs to 15 residues. V was clipped by 2 bases and J by 0 bases; unmatched bases: 4. CDR3 coding DNA: TGTGCCAGCAGCTTTGGACAGGGAAGCTCCTACGAGCAGTACTTC. It translates to CASSFGQGSSYEQYF.

The chain is built from TRBV10-3 and TRBJ1-5; TRBD1 might be the D (5 bases). The CDR3 is 14 amino acids. Germline values: CDR1 ENHRY, CDR2 SYGVKD. V lost 5 bases and J lost 0, with 8 bases in between. This CDR3 reads CAISSGYSNQPQHF. The CDR3, as DNA: TGTGCCATCAGTTCAGGGTATAGCAATCAGCCCCAGCATTTT.